Below are 12 T cell receptor beta chains sequenced from a single sample in a study of molecular identifiers for immune sequencing clone quantification. TCRdb re-analysed the PCR reads in MiXCR, keeping a single row per CDR3 protein. The sample lists about half a million distinct CDR3 sequences; about a fifth were seen once. The source material was naive CD8+ T cells from blood, with Jurkat cell RNA spiked in. Subset here: FACS-sorted CD8+CD4-CCR7+CD45RA+ naive T cells. These receptor sequences come from a human donor in good health. Some libraries in this study had Jurkat cell RNA spiked in.

This clonotype came up many times. The chain links TRBV6-6 to TRBJ1-5; D ambiguous. This CDR3 has 12 amino acids. V shed 5 bases and J shed 9 bases, with 11 bases lying between them. Germline values: CDR1 MNHNY, CDR2 SVGAGI (reference sequence). The CDR3 coding sequence is TGTGCCAGCAGTCATGGGCAAGGGCCCCAGCATTTT. Translation gives CASSHGQGPQHF.

This clonotype was detected a few times. The CDR3 sequence is CASSVAQGAVNYGYTF. CDR3 bases: TGTGCCAGCAGCGTAGCACAGGGGGCGGTTAACTATGGCTACACCTTC. The V call is TRBV9, the J call TRBJ1-2; TRBD1 matches at 9 bases. V lost 0 bases, J lost 1 base, and 4 bases stayed unmatched. This CDR3 spans 16 amino acids. CDR1 is SGDLS and CDR2 is YYNGEE in the germline V gene.

This clonotype was detected a few times. The rearrangement links TRBV27 to TRBJ2-7; D assignment may be TRBD1 or TRBD2 (5 bases each). Germline CDR1 MNHEY, CDR2 SMNVEV (reference sequence). V was shortened by 0 bases and J by 3 bases, with 12 bases between the two germline ends. CDR3 size: 15 residues. The CDR3 DNA sequence: TGTGCCAGCAGTTTATCTGTGGGGGTCCGCTACGAGCAGTACTTC. Protein product: CASSLSVGVRYEQYF.

This clonotype was seen more than once but under ten times. This CDR3 reads CASSLSLAGVEQFF. CDR3 bases: TGTGCCAGCAGCTTGTCACTAGCTGGGGTAGAGCAGTTCTTC. The chain recombines TRBV27 with TRBJ2-1; D might be TRBD2 (6 bases). The CDR3 spans 14 residues. V lost 6 bases and J 10 bases, leaving 19 bases between the germline ends. CDR1 is MNHEY, CDR2 SMNVEV, per germline (reference sequence).

In the case of this clonotype: A read error is possible here, since a much larger clone lies one base away. Likely a read error: the CDR3 ends without its conserved phenylalanine or tryptophan. CDR3 amino acids: CASSDDRSGELFS. CDR3 nucleotide sequence: TGCGCCAGCAGCGACGACAGAAGCGGGGAGCTGTTTTCT. The chain couples TRBV5-1 to TRBJ2-2; D might be TRBD1 (5 bases). The CDR3 has 13 amino acids. Per germline, CDR1 SGHRS and CDR2 YFSETQ. Trimming took 4 bases from V and 7 from J, leaving 11 bases between them.

This chain uses TRBV7-4 with TRBJ2-3, with 9 bases that match TRBD2. The CDR3 spans 18 residues. CDR1 SGHVT and CDR2 SQSDAQ come from the germline V gene. Trimming took 1 base from V and 3 from J; bases not matched to a gene: 11. CDR3 DNA: TGTGCCAGCAGCTTAGGAGTGGGGGCGGGAGGGCCGACAGATACGCAGTATTTT. It codes for CASSLGVGAGGPTDTQYF.

This clonotype has at least ten counts. The rearrangement uses TRBV7-6 and TRBJ1-4, with unresolved D. V lost 1 base to trimming and J lost 7 bases, with 4 bases between them. The CDR3 totals 12 residues. Per germline, CDR1 SGHVS and CDR2 FNYEAQ. The CDR3 sequence is CASSLDGEKLFF. CDR3 DNA sequence: TGTGCCAGCAGCTTAGATGGTGAAAAACTGTTTTTT.

Worth noting for this clonotype: This may be a read error: a much more frequent sequence differs by one nucleotide. This rearrangement joins TRBV5-3 to TRBJ2-7, with D uncertain. TRBV5-3 falls under the ORF class, with uncertain function. CDR3 size: 13 residues. CDR3: CASSLFTGSEQYF. The CDR3 DNA is TGTGCCAGCAGCTTGTTTACTGGCTCCGAGCAGTACTTC.

This clonotype showed up just a few times. This chain uses TRBV19 with TRBJ2-7; D not certain. The CDR3 is 14 amino acids. Trimming removed 2 bases at V and 3 bases at J, with 11 bases between. Germline values: CDR1 LNHDA, CDR2 SQIVND (reference sequence). The DNA of the CDR3 is TGTGCCAGTAGTATATCGTCGTGGGTCTACGAGCAGTACTTC. It encodes CASSISSWVYEQYF.

The chain couples TRBV13 to TRBJ2-1; TRBD2 agrees at 9 bases. The CDR3 has 18 amino acids. V shed 5 bases, J shed 8 bases, and the junction held 19 bases outside the gene matches. Germline lookup yields CDR1 PRHDT and CDR2 FYEKMQ (reference sequence). The CDR3 sequence is CASSDTQGRSGRLDEQFF. CDR3 in DNA: TGTGCCAGCAGCGACACCCAAGGGAGGAGCGGGAGGTTGGATGAGCAGTTCTTC.

Points on this clonotype: Just one base apart from a much larger clone, this may be a read error. The chain combines TRBV7-6 with TRBJ2-7; the D gene could be TRBD1 or TRBD2 (5 bases each). Germline lookup yields CDR1 SGHVS and CDR2 FNYEAQ. The CDR3 loop spans 14 amino acids. CDR3 coding DNA: TGTGCCAGCAGCTTAAACAGAGAGGGGTACGAGCAGCACTTC. Translation: CASSLNREGYEQHF.

The J gene is TRBJ2-3, the V gene TRBV19, with D tentatively TRBD2 (7 bases). Germline-derived CDR1 and CDR2 are LNHDA and SQIVND (reference sequence). Trimming pared 11 bases from V and 4 bases from J, leaving 16 bases between. This CDR3 comprises 13 residues. The DNA for the CDR3 is TGTGCCGCTAGCAGGGGAGGGGCAGATACGCAGTATTTT. Amino acid sequence: CAASRGGADTQYF.